One and the same sample provided the 30 T cell receptor beta chains below, sequenced in a study of identical twins. One entry per CDR3 protein, called by TCRdb with MiXCR from the 5' RACE reads. Seen here are some 440,000 distinct CDR3 sequences, about 24% observed once, and the top ten hold around 3%. These data also formed part of another study, on T cells expressing NK-cell markers.

Sequencing used CD4+ T cells sorted from blood. These receptors were taken from a woman under 30 in good health.

Only a few counts were recorded for this clonotype. The J gene is TRBJ2-1, the V gene TRBV7-2; D remains unclear. The CDR3 is 11 amino acids. CDR1 and CDR2 from the germline V gene are SGHTA and FQGNSA. V was clipped by 5 bases and J by 5 bases, with 4 bases between them. The CDR3 region has the DNA TGTGCCAGCAGCAAACACAATGAGCAGTTCTTC. This codes for CASSKHNEQFF.

V is TRBV29-1 and J is TRBJ2-1; no clear D gene. Trimming shortened V by 4 bases and J by 1 base, and 8 bases separated the two germline ends. This CDR3 spans 13 amino acids. Germline CDR1 is SQVTM and CDR2 is ANQGSEA. In DNA, the CDR3 is TGCAGCGTTGTGGTGATTTCCTACAATGAGCAGTTCTTC. Its translation: CSVVVISYNEQFF.

This sequence joins TRBV5-1 and TRBJ1-6; the D is unclear. Germline CDR1 is SGHRS and CDR2 is YFSETQ. The CDR3 has 14 amino acids. Trimming shortened V by 6 bases and J by 7 bases, and 14 bases separated the two germline ends. The CDR3 region is CASTSGRMNSPLHF. CDR3 nucleotide sequence: TGCGCCAGCACCTCAGGACGGATGAATTCACCCCTCCACTTT.

The chain carries TRBV6-5 and TRBJ1-2; a possible D gene is TRBD1 (5 bases). Germline values: CDR1 MNHEY, CDR2 SVGAGI. The CDR3 extends over 12 amino acids. The germline V and J ends were trimmed by 0 bases and 7 bases, with 6 bases remaining between them. CDR3 loop: CASSYSGAGYTF. In DNA form, the CDR3 reads TGTGCCAGCAGTTACTCCGGGGCTGGCTACACCTTC.

The chain is built from TRBV12-3 or TRBV12-4 and TRBJ2-4, with TRBD2 as a possible D gene (6 bases). Trimming removed 6 bases from V and 2 bases from J, with 17 bases in between. This CDR3 comprises 16 residues. CDR3 DNA sequence: TGTGCCAGCAGCCGACAAGGTCGGGGGTCCAAAAACATTCAGTACTTC. Protein product: CASSRQGRGSKNIQYF.

The rearrangement uses TRBV24-1 and TRBJ2-2; tentatively, D is TRBD1 (5 bases). Trimming removed 4 bases at V and 5 bases at J, with 16 bases between. The CDR3 runs 16 residues. Germline CDR1 reads KGHDR; CDR2 reads SFDVKD. The CDR3 region has the DNA TGTGCCACCAGTGAGAGCGTTTGGGGCCGGACCGGGGAGCTGTTTTTT. This sequence encodes CATSESVWGRTGELFF.

The chain links TRBV20-1 to TRBJ2-1; D gene uncertain. The CDR3 consists of 12 residues. V was clipped by 2 bases and J by 8 bases, with 10 bases between them. The germline V gene encodes CDR1 DFQATT and CDR2 SNEGSKA (reference sequence). The CDR3 region is CSARRNSDEQFF. In DNA, the CDR3 is TGCAGTGCTAGAAGGAACTCGGATGAGCAGTTCTTC.

Here the CDR3 DNA reads TGTGCCATCAGTGACCCGGGACAGGGAACGGAGACCCAGTACTTC. It specifies CAISDPGQGTETQYF. The chain is built from TRBV10-3 and TRBJ2-5; 9 bases line up with TRBD1. Germline trimming cut 3 bases from V and 5 bases from J; bases unmatched to any gene: 7. This CDR3 is 15 amino acids long. Per the germline V gene, CDR1 is ENHRY and CDR2 is SYGVKD.

This clonotype was recorded a few times. The V call is TRBV5-1, the J call TRBJ2-1; 7 bases are a match to TRBD2. The CDR3 is 14 amino acids. With 6 bases clipped from V and 3 bases from J, the junction kept 6 bases outside the gene matches. Germline V gene data show CDR1 as SGHRS and CDR2 as YFSETQ. The CDR3 sequence is CASNFGTNYNEQFF. The DNA of the CDR3 is TGCGCCAGCAACTTCGGGACTAACTACAATGAGCAGTTCTTC.

This clonotype was counted a few times. CDR3 protein: CSASFGSGTYNEQFF. Here the CDR3 DNA reads TGCAGTGCTAGTTTTGGCAGCGGGACCTACAATGAGCAGTTCTTC. This chain uses TRBV20-1 with TRBJ2-1; 7 bases match TRBD2. Trimming cost V 3 bases and J 2 bases; bases outside gene matches: 7. Germline V gene lookup returns CDR1 DFQATT and CDR2 SNEGSKA (reference sequence). The CDR3 covers 15 residues.

In its sample, this clonotype was seen a few times. The rearrangement uses TRBV5-1 and TRBJ2-3; possibly TRBD1 for D (6 bases). Germline V gene lookup returns CDR1 SGHRS and CDR2 YFSETQ. Trimming removed 4 bases at V and 2 bases at J, with 17 bases between. CDR3 length: 16 amino acids. The CDR3 region is CASSPGHWGITDTQYF. For the CDR3, the DNA is TGCGCCAGCAGCCCGGGACACTGGGGAATCACAGATACGCAGTATTTT.

This rearrangement joins TRBV20-1 to TRBJ1-4; D call uncertain. Germline V gives CDR1 DFQATT, CDR2 SNEGSKA (reference sequence). This CDR3 has 14 amino acids. V lost 0 bases, J lost 7 bases, and 12 bases lay in between. The CDR3, as DNA: TGCAGTGCTAGAGATCAAGAGGGCGGTGAAAAACTGTTTTTT. Residues: CSARDQEGGEKLFF.

This clonotype was found a few times. The chain couples TRBV5-1 to TRBJ2-3; a possible D gene is TRBD1 (6 bases). Germline V lookup: CDR1 SGHRS, CDR2 YFSETQ. V was clipped by 4 bases and J by 2 bases, with 17 bases between them. The CDR3 is 16 residues long. CDR3 DNA: TGCGCCAGCAGCCCCCGCCCAACAGGGTACACAGATACGCAGTATTTT. It encodes CASSPRPTGYTDTQYF.

V usage is TRBV20-1 and J usage is TRBJ2-5; tentative D call: TRBD2 (6 bases). Trimming stripped 8 bases from V and 2 bases from J, with 15 bases between. Germline lookup yields CDR1 DFQATT and CDR2 SNEGSKA (reference sequence). The CDR3 contains 13 residues. The CDR3 DNA reads TGCAGTTTGATTAGCGGAACTCAAGAGACCCAGTACTTC. Translation gives CSLISGTQETQYF.

This clonotype was counted ten times or more. This chain connects TRBV18 to TRBJ2-2; D remains unclear. Per germline, CDR1 KGHSH and CDR2 LQKENI. With 2 bases removed from V and 6 bases from J, the gap between germline ends came to 10 bases. This CDR3 is 14 amino acids long. CDR3 loop: CASSPALGAGELFF. CDR3 DNA: TGTGCCAGCTCACCAGCTCTTGGGGCCGGGGAGCTGTTTTTT.

This clonotype was recorded a few times. The chain is built from TRBV11-2 and TRBJ2-7; 10 nucleotides agree with TRBD1. Losses at the gene ends were 6 bases for V and 7 bases for J; bases not matched to a gene: 3. From germline, CDR1 is SGHAT and CDR2 FQNNGV. The CDR3 spans 12 residues. CDR3 bases: TGTGCCAGCAGGTGGACAGGGGGAGAGCAGTACTTC. Amino acid sequence: CASRWTGGEQYF.

In this sample, this clonotype turned up a few times. The chain uses TRBV27 and TRBJ1-2; possible D gene TRBD1, 6 bases. The CDR3 totals 14 residues. Germline V gene data show CDR1 as MNHEY and CDR2 as SMNVEV (reference sequence). V was cut by 5 bases and J by 4 bases, with 14 bases left in between. CDR3 coding DNA: TGTGCCAGCAGTGCTCAGGGGCCGGCCTATGGCTACACCTTC. Translated, it gives CASSAQGPAYGYTF.

The chain couples TRBV7-2 to TRBJ2-1; 8 bases line up with TRBD2. The CDR3 length is 16 residues. V shed 6 bases, J shed 0 bases, and the junction held 7 bases outside the gene matches. The V gene's germline CDR1 is SGHTA and CDR2 FQGNSA. The CDR3 here is CASSYGSGSSYNEQFF. The CDR3 DNA reads TGTGCCAGCAGTTACGGAAGCGGGAGCTCCTACAATGAGCAGTTCTTC.

This clonotype came up a few times. This chain connects TRBV5-1 to TRBJ1-4, with D unclear. The ends were cut back, 7 bases at V and 7 bases at J, with 23 bases in the middle. This CDR3 contains 16 residues. Germline V gives CDR1 SGHRS, CDR2 YFSETQ. CDR3 DNA sequence: TGCGCCAGCGGGCCTCGTATGGGCGGTGGATTTGAAAAACTGTTTTTT. As protein: CASGPRMGGGFEKLFF. Supplemented by reference TRBV5-1 and TRBJ1-4, the full variable domain reads KAGVTQTPRYLIKTRGQQVTLSCSPISGHRSVSWYQQTPGQGLQFLFEYFSETQRNKGNFPGRFSGRQFSNSRSEMNVSTLELGDSALYLCASGPRMGGGFEKLFFGSGTQLSVL.

CDR3 residues: CASGLGYEAFF. The CDR3 bases are TGTGCTAGTGGTTTGGGGTATGAAGCTTTCTTT. The chain is built from TRBV12-5 and TRBJ1-1; no firm D call. The germline V gene has CDR1 LGHNT and CDR2 FRNRAP. Trimming took off 1 base at V and 7 bases at J, with 4 bases between the two ends. This CDR3 has 11 amino acids.

This clonotype was seen a handful of times. The chain uses TRBV20-1 and TRBJ2-3; D unresolved. Per germline, CDR1 DFQATT and CDR2 SNEGSKA (reference sequence). V lost 6 bases and J lost 3, with 19 bases in between. The length of the CDR3 is 15 residues. CDR3 sequence: CSASWALAGTDTQYF. CDR3 in DNA: TGCAGTGCCTCATGGGCTCTTGCTGGTACAGATACGCAGTATTTT.

There are a few counts of this clonotype. V and J are TRBV5-1 and TRBJ2-1; D may be TRBD1 or TRBD2 (6 bases each). Germline CDR1 SGHRS, CDR2 YFSETQ. V was clipped by 0 bases and J by 5 bases, with 15 bases between them. The CDR3 length is 16 residues. The CDR3 DNA is TGCGCCAGCAGCTTGGTATTGTGGGGGGCCAACAATGAGCAGTTCTTC. Protein product: CASSLVLWGANNEQFF.

This clonotype was detected a few times. The chain combines TRBV10-3 with TRBJ2-2; D perhaps matches TRBD2 (6 bases). From germline, CDR1 is ENHRY and CDR2 SYGVKD. The CDR3 loop spans 14 amino acids. V was shortened by 10 bases and J by 3 bases, with 15 bases between the two germline ends. CDR3 region: CATETGVHTGELFF. As DNA, the CDR3 is TGTGCCACCGAAACGGGGGTACACACCGGGGAGCTGTTTTTT.

Worth noting for this clonotype: The junction departs from the called germline gene at one end, perhaps through a read error. The CDR3 loop reads CASSLTSGVSYEQYF. In DNA, the CDR3 is TGTGCCAGCAGTTTGACTAGCGGGGTTTCCTACGAGCAGTACTTC. The rearrangement joins TRBV5-1 to TRBJ2-7, with 11 nucleotides matching TRBD2. Germline CDR1 reads SGHRS; CDR2 reads YFSETQ. This CDR3 contains 15 residues.

The genes are TRBV9 and TRBJ2-7; D is ambiguous. V dropped 4 bases and J dropped 1 base, with 12 bases sitting between them. Per the germline V gene, CDR1 is SGDLS and CDR2 is YYNGEE. CDR3 length equals 14 residues. The DNA for the CDR3 is TGTGCCAGCAGCTCGAGCTTGCAGTCCTACGAGCAGTACTTC. Amino acid sequence: CASSSSLQSYEQYF.

The CDR3 sequence is CSALKTSGTTDTQYF. Here the CDR3 DNA reads TGCAGTGCTTTAAAGACTAGCGGGACCACAGATACGCAGTATTTT. J is TRBJ2-3 and V is TRBV20-1; 11 nucleotides match TRBD2. Germline loops: CDR1 DFQATT, CDR2 SNEGSKA (reference sequence). J gave up 2 bases and V 5 bases, and 6 bases lay outside the gene matches. This CDR3 is 15 amino acids long.

V and J are TRBV15 and TRBJ2-5, with D perhaps matching TRBD1 or TRBD2 (5 bases each). The germline V gene has CDR1 LNHNV and CDR2 YYDKDF (reference sequence). Trimming pared 0 bases from V and 3 bases from J, leaving 23 bases between. There are 19 residues in the CDR3. The chain's CDR3 is CATSRDTGPRPSLEETQYF. The CDR3 DNA reads TGTGCCACCAGCAGAGATACGGGACCGAGACCGTCATTGGAAGAGACCCAGTACTTC.

The chain combines TRBV20-1 with TRBJ2-7, with D perhaps matching TRBD2 (6 bases). CDR1 and CDR2 (germline): DFQATT, SNEGSKA (reference sequence). The V end lost 1 base, the J end lost 3 bases, and 10 bases lay between the germline ends. The CDR3 runs to 13 residues. CDR3 region: CSARVRELYEQYF. In DNA form, the CDR3 reads TGCAGTGCTAGAGTGCGGGAACTCTACGAGCAGTACTTC.

The gene calls are TRBV9 and TRBJ1-6; 7 bases are shared with TRBD1. Germline CDR1 reads SGDLS; CDR2 reads YYNGEE. This CDR3 has 15 residues. The V segment lost 5 bases and the J segment 7 bases; nucleotides outside the gene matches: 9. CDR3 bases: TGTGCCAGCAGTTCGAGAGGGGGCGGGAATTCACCCCTCCACTTT. Its protein product is CASSSRGGGNSPLHF.

This clonotype was found once. The V and J genes are TRBV7-9 and TRBJ2-5, with D perhaps matching TRBD1 (6 bases). The CDR3 length is 14 residues. The germline V and J ends were trimmed by 6 bases and 5 bases, with 16 bases remaining between them. The germline CDR1 and CDR2 sequences are SEHNR and FQNEAQ (reference sequence). The CDR3 DNA reads TGTGCCAGCAGTCCCGGACAGACGGGGGAGACCCAGTACTTC. Its translation is CASSPGQTGETQYF.